These 23 T cell receptor beta chains share one sample of origin, sequenced in a study of beta chain features in type 1 diabetes. Expressed TCRB transcripts were sequenced, since all the RNA that had been isolated was reverse transcribed. Sequenced by immunoSEQ multiplex PCR; TCRdb stores in-frame clones only, minus some. Of about 320,000 clones in the sample, around 15% were seen once. Sequencing used central memory CD4+ T cells from blood. The source of these receptors is a man younger than 45 in good health.

This clone has more than one count but fewer than ten. This chain connects TRBV29-1 to TRBJ1-2, with 7 bases matching TRBD1. The germline V gene encodes CDR1 SQVTM and CDR2 ANQGSEA. V trimming: 6 bases; J trimming: 7 bases; junction bases outside the gene matches: 11. The CDR3 has 13 amino acids. The CDR3 sequence is CSVPVGTVSGYTF. CDR3 in DNA: TGCAGCGTACCTGTCGGGACAGTAAGTGGCTACACCTTC.

The chain joins TRBV29-1 to TRBJ2-3, with D perhaps TRBD1 or TRBD2 (5 bases each). The germline V gene encodes CDR1 SQVTM and CDR2 ANQGSEA. The CDR3 runs 12 residues. Trimming cost V 7 bases and J 4 bases, with 12 bases left between them. In DNA, the CDR3 is TGCAGCGCTGGGACGGTGGCAGATACGCAGTATTTT. Amino acid sequence: CSAGTVADTQYF.

There are a few counts of this clone. The V call is TRBV12-5, the J call TRBJ2-5; possible D gene TRBD1, 5 bases. The germline V gene has CDR1 LGHNT and CDR2 FRNRAP. The CDR3 contains 15 residues. Deletions cut 7 bases from V and 3 bases from J, with 18 bases between. CDR3 bases: TGTGCTAGTGTTGAAATCGGACATAGCAAAGAGACCCAGTACTTC. This gives the protein CASVEIGHSKETQYF.

The chain joins TRBV16 to TRBJ1-2; D uncertain. The CDR3 has 13 residues. Germline values: CDR1 KGHSY, CDR2 FQNENV. V was clipped by 4 bases and J by 4 bases, with 10 bases between them. The DNA for the CDR3 is TGTGCCAGCAGCCCCCCGGGGTCCTATGGCTACACCTTC. This codes for CASSPPGSYGYTF. The whole variable domain, filled in from reference TRBV16 and TRBJ1-2, reads GEEVAQTPKHLVRGEGQKAKLYCAPIKGHSYVFWYQQVLKNEFKFLISFQNENVFDETGMPKERFSAKCLPNSPCSLEIQATKLEDSAVYFCASSPPGSYGYTFGSGTRLTVV.

Many counts were recorded for this clone. V gene TRBV21-1 combines with J gene TRBJ1-1. TRBV21-1 is assigned pseudogene status. This CDR3 contains 12 residues. Here the CDR3 reads CASDKVGQEAFF. The CDR3 DNA reads as TGTGCCAGCGATAAAGTAGGGCAAGAAGCTTTCTTT.

The rearrangement uses TRBV6-4 and TRBJ2-6, with D unresolved. From germline, CDR1 is MRHNA and CDR2 SNTAGT. This CDR3 contains 15 residues. Between the trimmed V and J ends, which lost 6 bases and 4 bases, there was a span of 13 bases. The CDR3 bases are TGTGCCAGCAGCCTGGACGGCTCGGGGGCCAACGTCCTGACTTTC. Its translation is CASSLDGSGANVLTF.

This sequence joins TRBV9 and TRBJ2-2; 7 bases line up with TRBD2. Germline CDR1 is SGDLS and CDR2 is YYNGEE. V lost 0 bases and J lost 6; bases outside the gene matches: 8. The CDR3 extends over 16 amino acids. The CDR3 protein is CASSVAKRTRAGELFF. In nucleotides, the CDR3 is TGTGCCAGCAGCGTAGCTAAAAGGACTAGAGCCGGGGAGCTGTTTTTT.

The chain carries TRBV7-3 and TRBJ2-5; a possible D gene is TRBD1 (6 bases). Trimming took off 5 bases at V and 1 base at J, with 14 bases between the two ends. Germline V gene lookup returns CDR1 SGHTA and CDR2 FQGTGA. The length of the CDR3 is 15 residues. The CDR3 DNA sequence: TGTGCCAGCAGCCAGGGGCCAGACCCCCAAGAGACCCAGTACTTC. Its protein product is CASSQGPDPQETQYF. The entire variable domain, with the rest obtained from reference TRBV7-3 and TRBJ2-5, is as follows: GAGVSQTPSNKVTEKGKYVELRCDPISGHTALYWYRQSLGQGPEFLIYFQGTGAADDSGLPNDRFFAVRPEGSVSTLKIQRTERGDSAVYLCASSQGPDPQETQYFGPGTRLLVL.

This clone occurred a few times. The chain carries TRBV10-3 and TRBJ2-1; D is undetermined. The CDR3 is made up of 14 amino acids. The germline V gene has CDR1 ENHRY and CDR2 SYGVKD. Trimming pared 2 bases from V and 8 bases from J, leaving 13 bases between. The CDR3 region is CAISESRPVDEQFF. CDR3 in DNA: TGTGCCATCAGTGAGAGTCGCCCGGTCGATGAGCAGTTCTTC.

This clone turned up a few times. The chain couples TRBV29-1 to TRBJ1-3; D ambiguous. Germline values: CDR1 SQVTM, CDR2 ANQGSEA. The CDR3 totals 13 residues. Trimming stripped 3 bases from V and 2 bases from J, with 8 bases between. CDR3 nucleotide sequence: TGCAGCGTTGAGATATCGGCTGGAAACACCATATATTTT. Its translation is CSVEISAGNTIYF.

This clone has a handful of counts. This sequence joins TRBV5-6 and TRBJ2-1; possible D gene TRBD2, 5 bases. Germline CDR1 and CDR2: SGHDT and YYEEEE. V dropped 0 bases and J dropped 5 bases, with 6 bases sitting between them. The CDR3 consists of 13 residues. In DNA form, the CDR3 reads TGTGCCAGCAGCTTGGCGGGGAACAATGAGCAGTTCTTC. It yields the protein CASSLAGNNEQFF. Based on the CDR3 plus reference TRBV5-6 and TRBJ2-1, the full variable domain is DAGVTQSPTHLIKTRGQQVTLRCSPKSGHDTVSWYQQALGQGPQFIFQYYEEEERQRGNFPDRFSGHQFPNYSSELNVNALLLGDSALYLCASSLAGNNEQFFGPGTRLTVL.

The gene calls are TRBV4-3 and TRBJ1-2; the D gene is possibly TRBD1 (5 bases). Deletions cut 1 base from V and 2 bases from J, with 11 bases between. CDR3 length: 15 residues. CDR1 is LGHNA, CDR2 YSLEER, per germline. The CDR3 DNA sequence: TGCGCCAGCAGCCAAGCTTCGGGGGGGAACTATGGCTACACCTTC. Its translation: CASSQASGGNYGYTF.

This clone was seen more than once but under ten times. This sequence joins TRBV2 and TRBJ1-6; D gene ambiguous. This CDR3 is 13 amino acids long. Looked up from germline, CDR1 is SNHLY and CDR2 is FYNNEI. V shed 6 bases and J shed 9 bases, with 12 bases lying between them. The CDR3 spells CASRQDTASPLHF. The CDR3 DNA sequence: TGTGCCAGCAGGCAAGACACGGCTTCACCCCTCCACTTT.

This clone was recorded many times. This sequence joins TRBV14 and TRBJ1-4; maybe TRBD1 (5 bases). With 0 bases removed from V and 5 bases from J, the gap between germline ends came to 10 bases. CDR1 is SGHDN and CDR2 is FVKESK in the germline V gene. The length of the CDR3 is 15 residues. In DNA form, the CDR3 reads TGTGCCAGCAGCCAAGATCACGGGGGAAATGAAAAACTGTTTTTT. Translation: CASSQDHGGNEKLFF.

Of note for this clone: Its ends do not fully match the called genes, so a read error is possible. J is TRBJ1-2 and V is TRBV10-3; 9 nucleotides line up with TRBD1. CDR3 length: 14 residues. Germline V gene data show CDR1 as ENHRY and CDR2 as SYGVKD. CDR3 in amino acids: CASSYDRGDYGYTF. CDR3 in DNA: TGTGCCAGCAGTTACGACAGGGGGGATTATGGCTACACCTTC.

This chain connects TRBV5-8 to TRBJ2-3, with 11 bases lining up with TRBD2. CDR1 is SGHTS, CDR2 YDEGEE, per germline. With 4 bases clipped from V and 2 bases from J, the junction kept 6 bases outside the gene matches. This CDR3 contains 16 residues. The CDR3 DNA reads as TGTGCCAGCAGCCTCGGGACTAGCGGAAACACAGATACGCAGTATTTT. It is translated as CASSLGTSGNTDTQYF.

This chain uses TRBV5-6 with TRBJ1-4; D not resolved. CDR1 SGHDT and CDR2 YYEEEE come from the germline V gene. CDR3 size: 13 residues. Trimming left V 3 bases short and J 5 bases short, with 8 bases between. CDR3 protein: CASSWEDNEKLFF. The DNA of the CDR3 is TGTGCCAGCAGCTGGGAAGACAATGAAAAACTGTTTTTT. The complete variable domain, with remaining parts taken from reference TRBV5-6 and TRBJ1-4, reads DAGVTQSPTHLIKTRGQQVTLRCSPKSGHDTVSWYQQALGQGPQFIFQYYEEEERQRGNFPDRFSGHQFPNYSSELNVNALLLGDSALYLCASSWEDNEKLFFGSGTQLSVL.

This clone was observed a handful of times. This chain joins TRBV7-2 and TRBJ2-1; maybe TRBD2 (5 bases). The CDR3 has 15 amino acids. CDR1 is SGHTA and CDR2 is FQGNSA in the germline V gene. V gave up 6 bases and J gave up 6 bases, with 18 bases separating them. The CDR3 loop is CASSLNREVRNEQFF. In nucleotides, the CDR3 is TGTGCCAGCAGTTTAAATCGGGAAGTGCGCAATGAGCAGTTCTTC.

This clone was counted between two and nine times. The gene calls are TRBV6-6 and TRBJ2-1, with 9 bases matching TRBD2. CDR3 length equals 15 residues. With V trimmed by 3 bases and J by 7 bases, 7 bases remained unmatched. Per the germline V gene, CDR1 is MNHNY and CDR2 is SVGAGI (reference sequence). CDR3 DNA sequence: TGTGCCAGCAGTTATGGCGGGAGGGCCCTTAATGAGCAGTTCTTC. This translates into CASSYGGRALNEQFF.

The chain recombines TRBV4-1 with TRBJ1-5; 8 nucleotides align to TRBD1. The CDR3 is made up of 18 amino acids. Germline CDR1 reads MGHRA; CDR2 reads YSYEKL. V shed 0 bases and J 3 bases; nucleotides not matched to a gene: 10. CDR3 in amino acids: CASSQDSQGALLNQPQHF. CDR3 nucleotide sequence: TGCGCCAGCAGCCAAGATAGTCAGGGGGCCCTACTCAATCAGCCCCAGCATTTT.

This chain connects TRBV5-4 to TRBJ2-3; TRBD2 is a possible D gene (6 bases). Between the trimmed V and J ends, which lost 0 bases and 7 bases, there was a span of 9 bases. Germline loops: CDR1 SGHNT, CDR2 YYREEE (reference sequence). This CDR3 region has 13 residues. This CDR3 is CASSLVGGNTQYF. The CDR3 bases are TGTGCCAGCAGCTTGGTAGGAGGGAATACGCAGTATTTT. Full variable domain (rest looked up from reference TRBV5-4 and TRBJ2-3): ETGVTQSPTHLIKTRGQQVTLRCSSQSGHNTVSWYQQALGQGPQFIFQYYREEENGRGNFPPRFSGLQFPNYSSELNVNALELDDSALYLCASSLVGGNTQYFGPGTRLTVL.

This chain joins TRBV4-1 and TRBJ2-7; 11 bases line up with TRBD2. V lost 3 bases and J lost 3; bases outside the gene matches: 4. The CDR3 contains 15 residues. Per the germline V gene, CDR1 is MGHRA and CDR2 is YSYEKL. Written as DNA, the CDR3 is TGCGCCAGCAGCCAGGGACTAGCGGCTTTCTACGAGCAGTACTTC. Protein product: CASSQGLAAFYEQYF.

There are a few counts of this clone. V usage is TRBV4-3 and J usage is TRBJ1-2; D is possibly TRBD1 (5 bases). CDR1 LGHNA and CDR2 YSLEER come from the germline V gene. The CDR3 loop spans 15 amino acids. The ends were cut back, 1 base at V and 0 bases at J, with 9 bases in the middle. In DNA form, the CDR3 reads TGCGCCAGCAGCCAAGCGACAGAAGCTAACTATGGCTACACCTTC. Amino acids: CASSQATEANYGYTF.